The clone carrying this T cell receptor beta chain has only a few counts. Its antigen is not identified. With 60 Vbeta and 13 Jbeta primers, the PCR was carried out. Here immunoSEQ multiplex PCR was the method, and the copy in TCRdb shows in-frame clones only, minus some. The sample records approximately 150,000 clones, 72% being singletons. This entry belongs to a study of cytomegalovirus exposure and HLA in healthy donors. Between the trimmed V and J ends, which lost 1 base and 0 bases, there was a span of 13 bases. Germline lookup yields CDR1 SEHNR and CDR2 FQNEAQ (reference sequence). CDR3 length equals 16 residues. Study outcomes and limitations: Presence/absence analyses rested on an assumption that sequencing depth was roughly uniform across donors.

No CMV serostatus was recorded for this donor. This sequence was found in a human donor in good health. The V gene is TRBV7-9, the J gene TRBJ2-7, with D possibly matching TRBD2 (5 bases). Sequencing used PBMCs. The CDR3 coding sequence is TGTGCCAGCAGCTTAGGGGAGACTCAAGTCTCCTACGAGCAGTACTTC. This codes for CASSLGETQVSYEQYF.